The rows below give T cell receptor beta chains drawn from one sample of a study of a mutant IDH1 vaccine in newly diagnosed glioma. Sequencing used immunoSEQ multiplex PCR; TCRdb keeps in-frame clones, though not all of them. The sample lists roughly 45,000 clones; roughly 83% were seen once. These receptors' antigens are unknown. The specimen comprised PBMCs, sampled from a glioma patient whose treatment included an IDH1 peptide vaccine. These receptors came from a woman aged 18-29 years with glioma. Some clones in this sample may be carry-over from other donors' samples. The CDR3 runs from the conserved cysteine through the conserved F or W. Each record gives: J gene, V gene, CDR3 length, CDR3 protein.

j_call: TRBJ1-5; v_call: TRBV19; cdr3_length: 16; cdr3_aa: CASSFGQGARNQPQHF
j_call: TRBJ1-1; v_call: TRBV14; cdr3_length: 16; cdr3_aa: CASSQGSAGGDTEAFF
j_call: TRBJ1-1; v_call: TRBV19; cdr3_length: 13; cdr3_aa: CASSMGRSTEAFF
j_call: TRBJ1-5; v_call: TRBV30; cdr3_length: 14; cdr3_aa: CAWSKGAVDQPQHF
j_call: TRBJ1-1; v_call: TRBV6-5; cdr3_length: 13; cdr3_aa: CASTPRSGTEAFF
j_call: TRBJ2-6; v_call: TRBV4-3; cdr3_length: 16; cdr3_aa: CASSQAQGAGANVLTF
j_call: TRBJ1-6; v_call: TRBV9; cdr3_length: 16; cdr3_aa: CASSVAGGGYNSPLHF
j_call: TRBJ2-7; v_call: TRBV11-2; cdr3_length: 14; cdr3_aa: CASSLNPGGPEQYF
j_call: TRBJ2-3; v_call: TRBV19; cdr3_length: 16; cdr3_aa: CASSYSGTSSTDTQYF
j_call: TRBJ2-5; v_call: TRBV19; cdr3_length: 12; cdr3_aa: CASSIRPETQYF
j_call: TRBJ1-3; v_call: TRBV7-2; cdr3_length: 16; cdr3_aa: CASSKETGRRGNTIYF
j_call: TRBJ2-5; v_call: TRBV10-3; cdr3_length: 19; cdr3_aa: CAISEWYPGASSLQETQYF
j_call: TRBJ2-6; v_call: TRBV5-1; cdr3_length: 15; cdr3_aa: CASSLTPSGANVLTF
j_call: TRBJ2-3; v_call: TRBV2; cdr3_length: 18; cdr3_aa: CASSGTFATGGSTDTQYF
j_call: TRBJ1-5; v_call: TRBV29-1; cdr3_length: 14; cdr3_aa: CSVAFSHSNQPQHF
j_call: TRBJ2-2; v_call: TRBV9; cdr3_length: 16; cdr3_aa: CASSVAPTGGNGELFF
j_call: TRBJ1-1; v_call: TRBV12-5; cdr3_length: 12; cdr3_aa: CASAQGVAEAFF
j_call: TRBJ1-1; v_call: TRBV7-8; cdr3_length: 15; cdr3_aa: CASSVPPQGNTEAFF
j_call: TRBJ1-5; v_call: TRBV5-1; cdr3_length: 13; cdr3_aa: CASSYTPDQPQHF
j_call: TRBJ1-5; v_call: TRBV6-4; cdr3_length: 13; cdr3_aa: CASSEQGNQPQHF
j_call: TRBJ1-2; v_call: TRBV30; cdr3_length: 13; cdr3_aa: CAWTGDRAGGYTF
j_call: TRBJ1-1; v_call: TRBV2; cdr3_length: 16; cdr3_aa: CASTTPPRGLHTEAFF
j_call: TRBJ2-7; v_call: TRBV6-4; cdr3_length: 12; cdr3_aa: CASSDVAGDMYF
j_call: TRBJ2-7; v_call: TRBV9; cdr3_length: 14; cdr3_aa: CASSVDGSSYEQYF
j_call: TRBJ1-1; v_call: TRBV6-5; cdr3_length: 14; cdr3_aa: CASSNTGLNTEAFF
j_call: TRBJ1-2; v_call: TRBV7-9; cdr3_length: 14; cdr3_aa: CASSSRLAAYGYTF
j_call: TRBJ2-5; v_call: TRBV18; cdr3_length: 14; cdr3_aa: CASSPWQGRETQYF
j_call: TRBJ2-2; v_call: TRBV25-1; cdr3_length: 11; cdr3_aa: CASSETGELFF
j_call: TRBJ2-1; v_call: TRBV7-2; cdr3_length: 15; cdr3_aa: CASSYSTGTYNEQFF
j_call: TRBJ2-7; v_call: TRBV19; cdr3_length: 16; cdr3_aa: CASSIPGDRDPYEQYF
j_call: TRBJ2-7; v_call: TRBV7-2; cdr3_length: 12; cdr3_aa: CASSPSDYEQYF
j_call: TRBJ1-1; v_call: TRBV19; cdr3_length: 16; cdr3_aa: CASSRGPGQTNTEAFF
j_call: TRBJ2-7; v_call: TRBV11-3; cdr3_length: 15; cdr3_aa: CASSWRGSHSYEQYF
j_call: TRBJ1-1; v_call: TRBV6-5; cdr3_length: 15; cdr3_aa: CASSYGVERNTEAFF
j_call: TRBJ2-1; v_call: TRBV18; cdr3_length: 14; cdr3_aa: CASSPPRQSNEQFF